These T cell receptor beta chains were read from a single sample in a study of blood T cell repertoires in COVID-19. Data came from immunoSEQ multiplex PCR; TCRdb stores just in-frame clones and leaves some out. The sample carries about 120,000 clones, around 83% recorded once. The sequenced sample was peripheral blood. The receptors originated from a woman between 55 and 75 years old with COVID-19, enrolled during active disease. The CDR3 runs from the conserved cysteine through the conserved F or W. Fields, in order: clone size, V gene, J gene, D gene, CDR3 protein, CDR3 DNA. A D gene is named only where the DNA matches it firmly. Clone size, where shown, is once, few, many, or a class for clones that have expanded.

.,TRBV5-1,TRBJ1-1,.,CASSPSTGTNTEAFF,TGCGCCAGCAGCCCAAGTACGGGAACGAACACTGAAGCTTTCTTT
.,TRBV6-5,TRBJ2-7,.,CASSYLQGGDEQYF,TGTGCCAGCAGTTACCTCCAGGGTGGGGACGAGCAGTACTTC
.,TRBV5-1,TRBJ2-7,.,CASSFPRRGGGPYEQYF,TGCGCCAGCAGCTTCCCTCGCCGAGGCGGGGGCCCCTACGAGCAGTACTTC
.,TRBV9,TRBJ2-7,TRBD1,CASSVLPGQGAGEQYF,TGTGCCAGCAGCGTATTGCCGGGACAGGGGGCGGGTGAGCAGTACTTC
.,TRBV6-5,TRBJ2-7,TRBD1,CASRPSGTAYEQYF,TGTGCCAGCAGACCTTCCGGGACAGCCTACGAGCAGTACTTC
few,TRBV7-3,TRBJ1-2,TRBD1,CASSPRQGSPDGYTF,TGTGCCAGCAGCCCGAGACAGGGGTCCCCGGATGGCTACACCTTC
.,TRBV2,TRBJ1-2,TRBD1,CASSGPDRDYYGYTF,TGTGCCAGCAGTGGGCCGGACAGGGACTACTATGGCTACACCTTC
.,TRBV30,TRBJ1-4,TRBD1,CATTGGGKEKLFF,TGTGCCACGACAGGGGGCGGTAAGGAAAAACTGTTTTTT
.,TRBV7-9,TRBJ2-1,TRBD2,CASSLTSGGANEQFF,TGTGCCAGCAGCTTAACTAGCGGGGGGGCAAATGAGCAGTTCTTC
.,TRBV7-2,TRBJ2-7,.,CASSLVRDSSYEQYF,TGTGCCAGCAGCTTAGTGCGGGACAGCTCCTACGAGCAGTACTTC
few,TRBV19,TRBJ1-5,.,CASMGGIGDNQPQHF,TGTGCCAGTATGGGGGGGATCGGCGACAATCAGCCCCAGCATTTT
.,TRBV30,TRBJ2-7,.,CAWSVLTASPGEQYF,TGTGCCTGGAGTGTACTTACAGCAAGCCCCGGCGAGCAGTACTTC
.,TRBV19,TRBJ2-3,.,CASSPLAGDTDTQYF,TGTGCCAGTAGTCCTCTAGCCGGGGACACAGATACGCAGTATTTT
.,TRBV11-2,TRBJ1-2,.,CASSITDTSGYTF,TGTGCCAGCAGCATTACGGACACCTCCGGCTACACCTTC
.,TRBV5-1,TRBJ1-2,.,CASSIAGEGGYTF,TGCGCCAGCAGCATAGCAGGGGAAGGCGGCTACACCTTC
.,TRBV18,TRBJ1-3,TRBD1,CASSPPEQGDSGNTIYF,TGTGCCAGCTCACCACCCGAACAGGGGGACTCTGGAAACACCATATATTTT
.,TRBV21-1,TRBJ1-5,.,CASRTSGTGVVRSNQPQHF,TGTGCCAGCAGGACTTCCGGGACAGGGGTCGTCAGGAGCAATCAGCCCCAGCATTTT
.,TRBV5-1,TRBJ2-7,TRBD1,CASRIWDRDYEQYF,TGCGCCAGCAGGATCTGGGACAGGGACTACGAGCAGTACTTC
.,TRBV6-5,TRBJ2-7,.,CASSPRGGFHEQYF,TGTGCCAGCAGTCCAAGGGGGGGTTTCCACGAGCAGTACTTC
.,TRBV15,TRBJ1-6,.,CATSTRRRQGYNSPLHF,TGTGCCACCAGCACCAGGAGACGTCAGGGCTATAATTCACCCCTCCACTTT
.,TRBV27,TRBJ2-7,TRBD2,CASSSTPGGWEQYF,TGTGCCAGCAGTTCCACCCCCGGGGGGTGGGAGCAGTACTTC
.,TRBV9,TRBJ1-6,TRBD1,CASSTRGPADSPLHF,TGTGCCAGCAGCACCAGGGGGCCCGCTGATTCACCCCTCCACTTT
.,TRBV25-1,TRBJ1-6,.,CASSGRQDNSPLHF,TGTGCCAGCAGTGGGCGACAGGACAACTCACCCCTCCACTTT
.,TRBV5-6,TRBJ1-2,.,CASSLPRGNYGYTF,TGTGCCAGCAGCCTGCCCAGGGGTAACTATGGCTACACCTTC
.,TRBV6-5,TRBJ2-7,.,CASSYSQTTREQYF,TGTGCCAGCAGTTACTCACAAACTACGAGGGAGCAGTACTTC
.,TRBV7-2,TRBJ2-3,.,CASRAAGEGSTDTQYF,TGTGCCAGCAGGGCCGCAGGGGAGGGTAGCACAGATACGCAGTATTTT
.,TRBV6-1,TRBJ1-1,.,CASSENRLEAFF,TGTGCCAGCAGTGAGAACCGACTGGAAGCTTTCTTT
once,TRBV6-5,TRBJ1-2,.,CASSYGAHILRHSYTF,TGTGCCAGCAGTTACGGGGCCCACATTTTGCGACACAGCTACACCTTC
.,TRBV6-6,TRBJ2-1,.,CASSYVPDSLNEQFF,TGTGCCAGCAGTTACGTCCCCGATAGTCTTAATGAGCAGTTCTTC
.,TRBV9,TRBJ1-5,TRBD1,CASSAGGSPRQPQHF,TGTGCCAGCAGCGCAGGGGGGTCCCCTCGGCAGCCCCAGCATTTT
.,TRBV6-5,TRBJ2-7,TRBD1,CASSSRDRVYEQYF,TGTGCCAGCAGTTCACGGGACAGGGTCTACGAGCAGTACTTC
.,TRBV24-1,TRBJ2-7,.,CATSVSSSLDEQYF,TGTGCCACCAGTGTGAGCTCGTCCTTGGACGAGCAGTACTTC
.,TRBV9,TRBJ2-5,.,CASSVAGGGGYQETQYF,TGTGCCAGCAGCGTAGCTGGAGGTGGGGGGTACCAAGAGACCCAGTACTTC
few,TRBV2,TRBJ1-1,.,CASSEDRVRRGEAFF,TGTGCCAGCAGTGAAGACAGGGTACGAAGGGGTGAAGCTTTCTTT
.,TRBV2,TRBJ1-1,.,CASSETLLGGEAFF,TGTGCCAGCAGTGAAACGCTCCTGGGGGGTGAAGCTTTCTTT
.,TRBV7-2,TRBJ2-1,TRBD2,CASSARLAGHDYNEQFF,TGTGCCAGCAGCGCCAGACTAGCGGGGCACGACTACAATGAGCAGTTCTTC
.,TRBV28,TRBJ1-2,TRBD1,CASSWTGNGYTF,TGTGCCAGCAGTTGGACAGGGAACGGCTACACCTTC
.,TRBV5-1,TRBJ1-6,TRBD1,CASSLGDRGNSPLHF,TGCGCCAGCAGCCTCGGGGACAGGGGTAATTCACCCCTCCACTTT
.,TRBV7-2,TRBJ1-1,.,CASSFGFSAFF,TGTGCCAGCAGCTTCGGTTTCTCTGCTTTCTTT
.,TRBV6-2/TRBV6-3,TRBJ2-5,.,CASSYLVDGSQQETQYF,TGTGCCAGCAGTTACCTAGTTGACGGTTCTCAGCAAGAGACCCAGTACTTC
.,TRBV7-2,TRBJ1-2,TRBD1,CASSLDRGSVGYTF,TGTGCCAGCAGCCTTGACAGGGGGTCGGTCGGCTACACCTTC
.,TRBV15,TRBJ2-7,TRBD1,CATSRAGTGAYEQYF,TGTGCCACCAGCAGAGCCGGGACAGGGGCATACGAGCAGTACTTC
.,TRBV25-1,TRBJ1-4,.,CASSEGEVSTNEKLFF,TGTGCCAGCAGTGAAGGGGAGGTATCAACTAATGAAAAACTGTTTTTT
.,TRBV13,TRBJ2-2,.,CASSLSRESGELFF,TGTGCCAGCAGCTTATCACGAGAGTCCGGGGAGCTGTTTTTT
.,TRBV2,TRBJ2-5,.,CASQLPEETQYF,TGTGCCAGCCAACTACCAGAAGAGACCCAGTACTTC
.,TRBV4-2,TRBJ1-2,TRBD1,CASSQEPTGHYGYTF,TGTGCCAGCAGCCAAGAACCGACAGGGCACTATGGCTACACCTTC
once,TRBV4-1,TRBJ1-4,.,CASSYPGKGEKLFF,TGCGCCAGCAGCTACCCAGGGAAGGGCGAAAAACTGTTTTTT
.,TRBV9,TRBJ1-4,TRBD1,CASSVGTGEGEKLFF,TGTGCCAGCAGCGTAGGGACAGGGGAGGGGGAAAAACTGTTTTTT
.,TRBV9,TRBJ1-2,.,CASSPSGSADYGYTF,TGTGCCAGCAGCCCGAGTGGTTCTGCTGACTATGGCTACACCTTC